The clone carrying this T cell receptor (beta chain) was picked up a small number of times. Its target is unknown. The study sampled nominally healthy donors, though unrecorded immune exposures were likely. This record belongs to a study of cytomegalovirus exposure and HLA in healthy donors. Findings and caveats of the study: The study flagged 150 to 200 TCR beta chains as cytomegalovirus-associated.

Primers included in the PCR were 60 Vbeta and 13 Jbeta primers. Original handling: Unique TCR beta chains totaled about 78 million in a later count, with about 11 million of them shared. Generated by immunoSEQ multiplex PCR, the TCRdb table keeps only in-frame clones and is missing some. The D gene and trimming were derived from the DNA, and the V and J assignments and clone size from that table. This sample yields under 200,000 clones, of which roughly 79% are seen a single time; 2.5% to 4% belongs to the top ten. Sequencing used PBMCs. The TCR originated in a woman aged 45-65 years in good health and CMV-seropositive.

Here the CDR3 DNA reads TGTGCCAGTAGTATTCCCCCCTCCAGGGGCCCGGATCAGCCCCAGCATTTT. Translation: CASSIPPSRGPDQPQHF. The J gene is TRBJ1-5, the V gene TRBV19; D possibly corresponds to TRBD1 (6 bases). This CDR3 comprises 17 residues. Per germline, CDR1 LNHDA and CDR2 SQIVND (reference sequence). V shed 3 bases and J shed 5 bases, with 20 bases lying between them.